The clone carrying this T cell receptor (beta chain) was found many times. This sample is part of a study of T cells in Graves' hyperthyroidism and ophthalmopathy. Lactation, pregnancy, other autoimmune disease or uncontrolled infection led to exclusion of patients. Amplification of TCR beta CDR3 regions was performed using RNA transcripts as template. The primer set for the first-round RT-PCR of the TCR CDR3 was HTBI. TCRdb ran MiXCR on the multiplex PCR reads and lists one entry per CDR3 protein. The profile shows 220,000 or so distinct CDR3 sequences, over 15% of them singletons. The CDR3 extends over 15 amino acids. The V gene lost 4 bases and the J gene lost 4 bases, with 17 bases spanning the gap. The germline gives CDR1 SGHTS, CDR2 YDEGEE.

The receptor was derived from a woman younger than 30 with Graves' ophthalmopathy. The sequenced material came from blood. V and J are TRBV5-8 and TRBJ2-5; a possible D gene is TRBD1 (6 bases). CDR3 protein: CASSPVQGRGETQYF. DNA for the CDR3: TGTGCCAGCAGCCCTGTTCAGGGGAGAGGAGAGACCCAGTACTTC. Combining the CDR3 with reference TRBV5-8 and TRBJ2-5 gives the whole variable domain EAGVTQSPTHLIKTRGQQATLRCSPISGHTSVYWYQQALGLGLQFLLWYDEGEERNRGNFPPRFSGRQFPNYSSELNVNALELEDSALYLCASSPVQGRGETQYFGPGTRLLVL.